This TCR beta chain stems from a study of T cell responses to AZD1222 COVID-19 vaccine. Comments on this clone: Its antigen is currently unknown.

Regarding the study as a whole: After the peak T cell response, and only then, were repertoires sampled.

The table came from immunoSEQ multiplex PCR; TCRdb's copy has only in-frame clones and leaves some out. The sample has 130,000 to 150,000 clones; more than 75% are singletons. Germline loops: CDR1 LGHDT, CDR2 YNNKEL (reference sequence). The CDR3 has 16 residues. Trimming removed 4 bases at V and 3 bases at J, with 15 bases between. The sequence was collected from an adult in good health. The starting material was peripheral blood, obtained on day 0 of MenACWY control vaccination. The rearrangement uses TRBV3-1 (or the pseudogene TRBV3-2) and TRBJ1-4; no firm D call. In DNA form, the CDR3 reads TGTGCCAGCAGCCCACGGAGGGCGGTGGCTAATGAAAAACTGTTTTTT. Its protein product is CASSPRRAVANEKLFF.